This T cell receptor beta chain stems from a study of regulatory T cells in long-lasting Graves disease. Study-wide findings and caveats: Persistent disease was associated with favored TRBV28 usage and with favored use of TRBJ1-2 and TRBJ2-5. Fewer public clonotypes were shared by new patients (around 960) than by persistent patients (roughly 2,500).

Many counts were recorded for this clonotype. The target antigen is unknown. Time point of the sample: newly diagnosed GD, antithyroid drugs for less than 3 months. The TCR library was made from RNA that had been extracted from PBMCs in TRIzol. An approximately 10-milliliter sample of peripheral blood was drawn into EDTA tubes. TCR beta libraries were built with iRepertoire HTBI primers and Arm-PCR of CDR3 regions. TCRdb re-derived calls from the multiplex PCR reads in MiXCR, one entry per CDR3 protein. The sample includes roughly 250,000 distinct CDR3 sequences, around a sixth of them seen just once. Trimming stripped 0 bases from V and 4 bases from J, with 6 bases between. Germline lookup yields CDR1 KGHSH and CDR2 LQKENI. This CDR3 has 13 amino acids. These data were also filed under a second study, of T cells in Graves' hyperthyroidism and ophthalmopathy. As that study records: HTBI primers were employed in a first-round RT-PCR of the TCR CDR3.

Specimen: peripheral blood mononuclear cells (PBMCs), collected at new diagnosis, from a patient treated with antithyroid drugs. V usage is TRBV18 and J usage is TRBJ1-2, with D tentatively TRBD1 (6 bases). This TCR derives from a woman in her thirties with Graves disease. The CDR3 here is CASSPPGAYGYTF. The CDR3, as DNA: TGTGCCAGCTCACCACCGGGGGCCTATGGCTACACCTTC.